Below are 22 T cell receptor beta chains sequenced from a single sample in a study of T cell responses to AZD1222 COVID-19 vaccine (dated by TCRdb to the early 2020s). Library construction relied on the immunoSEQ multiplex PCR assay. Drawn from immuneACCESS, this table holds only the in-frame rearrangements with V and J called that TCRdb kept. Clones are partly lost; checked studies trace under half to an unresolved V gene and leave the rest unexplained. This sample lists about 35,000 clones; approximately 84% were detected once. 8% to 13% of the sample belongs to the ten largest clones. The time point label, read with the paper, signifies: about 28 days (+/-7) after the second vaccine dose. This specimen consisted of peripheral blood, obtained 28 days after the second AZD1222 dose. The receptors shown here come from an adult who received the AZD1222 COVID-19 vaccine.

The chain is built from TRBV2 and TRBJ2-2; no firm D call. Per the germline V gene, CDR1 is SNHLY and CDR2 is FYNNEI. Trimming stripped 7 bases from V and 1 base from J, with 10 bases between. The CDR3 is 14 residues long. The CDR3, as DNA: TGTGCCAGCATCATGTCAGGGAACACCGGGGAGCTGTTTTTT. Translation: CASIMSGNTGELFF. The full variable domain, in which reference TRBV2 and TRBJ2-2 provide the parts outside the CDR3, is EPEVTQTPSHQVTQMGQEVILRCVPISNHLYFYWYRQILGQKVEFLVSFYNNEISEKSEIFDDQFSVERPDGSNFTLKIRSTKLEDSAMYFCASIMSGNTGELFFGEGSRLTVL.

In this sample, this clone turned up a few times. V gene TRBV19 combines with J gene TRBJ1-2; D remains ambiguous. The V end lost 5 bases, the J end lost 1 base, and 23 bases lay between the germline ends. The germline V gene has CDR1 LNHDA and CDR2 SQIVND (reference sequence). The CDR3 is 18 residues long. The CDR3 region has the DNA TGTGCCAGTAGTTCCCAGACGGGAGCATTGTCCGGTAACTATGGCTACACCTTC. This sequence encodes CASSSQTGALSGNYGYTF.

This clone was detected once. The J gene is TRBJ2-7, the V gene TRBV18; D call uncertain. The CDR3 totals 14 residues. Trimming left V 3 bases short and J 2 bases short, with 11 bases between. Germline CDR1 and CDR2: KGHSH and LQKENI. The CDR3 DNA is TGTGCCAGCTCACCGTCGGGCCACACCTACGAGCAGTACTTC. Translated: CASSPSGHTYEQYF.

The chain combines TRBV6-5 with TRBJ2-1; 9 positions match TRBD2. The CDR3 has 14 residues. The germline CDR1 and CDR2 sequences are MNHEY and SVGAGI. V trimming: 8 bases; J trimming: 5 bases; junction bases outside the gene matches: 7. The CDR3 DNA follows: TGTGCCAGCCGGCGGGAGGGTACTAACAATGAGCAGTTCTTC. It specifies CASRREGTNNEQFF.

CDR3 bases: TGTGCCAGCAGGCCTACTAGCGGGAGGCCCTTGGGCTACGAGCAGTACTTC. This translates into CASRPTSGRPLGYEQYF. The chain is built from TRBV27 and TRBJ2-7; TRBD2 matches at 12 bases. V shed 6 bases and J 3 bases; nucleotides not matched to a gene: 12. Germline values: CDR1 MNHEY, CDR2 SMNVEV (reference sequence). CDR3 size: 17 residues.

The rearrangement links TRBV19 to TRBJ1-3; no firm D call. This CDR3 is built from 15 residues. The germline CDR1 and CDR2 sequences are LNHDA and SQIVND (reference sequence). V was cut by 1 base and J by 2 bases, with 9 bases left in between. CDR3 in DNA: TGTGCCAGTAGTATAGCAGAACAACCTGGAAACACCATATATTTT. Amino acid sequence: CASSIAEQPGNTIYF.

The chain employs TRBV5-4 and TRBJ1-3, with no clear D. CDR1 SGHNT and CDR2 YYREEE come from the germline V gene (reference sequence). The CDR3 sequence is 11 residues long. Trimming took off 0 bases at V and 10 bases at J, with 5 bases between the two ends. DNA of the CDR3: TGTGCCAGCAGCTTGGGCACAACCATATATTTT. It specifies CASSLGTTIYF.

This chain links TRBV3-1 (or the pseudogene TRBV3-2) with TRBJ2-7; D is ambiguous. The CDR3 sequence is 13 residues long. The V gene lost 1 base and the J gene lost 6 bases, with 10 bases spanning the gap. Germline lookup yields CDR1 LGHDT and CDR2 YNNKEL (reference sequence). CDR3 residues: CASSQASGLEQYF. CDR3 nucleotide sequence: TGTGCCAGCAGCCAAGCTTCCGGGCTCGAGCAGTACTTC.

The V gene is TRBV5-6, the J gene TRBJ1-5; D may be TRBD1 (5 bases). The CDR3 totals 16 residues. The V and J ends lost 1 base and 0 bases respectively, with 11 bases between them. Germline-derived CDR1 and CDR2 are SGHDT and YYEEEE. CDR3 residues: CASSLWGSSSNQPQHF. CDR3 sequence (DNA): TGTGCCAGCAGCTTGTGGGGGAGCAGTAGCAATCAGCCCCAGCATTTT.

This clone was recorded once. The rearrangement links TRBV19 to TRBJ2-3; no definite D call. The CDR3 runs 14 residues. Trimming left V 3 bases short and J 1 base short, with 8 bases between. CDR1 and CDR2 (germline): LNHDA, SQIVND (reference sequence). The CDR3 reads CASSILAGTDTQYF. Written as DNA, the CDR3 is TGTGCCAGTAGTATCTTGGCAGGCACAGATACGCAGTATTTT.

The V and J genes are TRBV11-1 and TRBJ1-5; a weak D match, TRBD1 (5 bases). The CDR3 runs 13 residues. Trimming stripped 2 bases from V and 7 bases from J, with 9 bases between. The germline V gene encodes CDR1 SGHAT and CDR2 FQDESV (reference sequence). The CDR3 region is CASSLHRDQPQHF. For the CDR3, the DNA is TGTGCCAGCAGCTTACACCGGGACCAGCCCCAGCATTTT.

In DNA form, the CDR3 reads TGTGCCAGCAGTTCCCGCCCCCAACAGGGGGACGGCTACACCTTC. It translates to CASSSRPQQGDGYTF. V gene TRBV6-5 combines with J gene TRBJ1-2, with 8 bases lining up with TRBD1. The CDR3 runs to 15 residues. V shed 4 bases and J 8 bases; nucleotides not matched to a gene: 12. Germline CDR1 and CDR2: MNHEY and SVGAGI.

The rearrangement links TRBV19 to TRBJ2-5, with 8 nucleotides matching TRBD2. CDR1 LNHDA and CDR2 SQIVND come from the germline V gene (reference sequence). The ends lost 6 bases at V and 3 bases at J; junction bases unmatched: 12. CDR3 length equals 16 residues. In DNA form, the CDR3 reads TGTGCCAGTAGCATGCCGGGAGGGGTTCAGAAAGAGACCCAGTACTTC. Translation gives CASSMPGGVQKETQYF.

CDR3 protein: CASSPSGGNEQFF. For the CDR3, the DNA is TGTGCCAGTAGCCCGTCGGGGGGGAATGAGCAGTTCTTC. This chain links TRBV19 with TRBJ2-1; 8 bases line up with TRBD2. With V trimmed by 6 bases and J by 7 bases, 5 bases remained unmatched. The CDR3 totals 13 residues. Germline lookup yields CDR1 LNHDA and CDR2 SQIVND (reference sequence).

The chain couples TRBV19 to TRBJ2-1, with D maybe TRBD1 (6 bases). Germline CDR1 is LNHDA and CDR2 is SQIVND (reference sequence). CDR3 length: 14 amino acids. V shed 6 bases and J shed 1 base, with 10 bases lying between them. The CDR3 reads CASSRGGSYNEQFF. DNA for the CDR3: TGTGCCAGTAGCAGGGGTGGGTCCTACAATGAGCAGTTCTTC.

This chain connects TRBV6-5 to TRBJ2-1, with TRBD1 matching 9 bases. The CDR3 has 13 amino acids. Germline trimming cut 6 bases from V and 8 bases from J; bases unmatched to any gene: 5. Germline V lookup: CDR1 MNHEY, CDR2 SVGAGI. The CDR3 sequence is CASSRDRVDEQFF. For the CDR3, the DNA is TGTGCCAGCAGCCGGGACAGGGTCGATGAGCAGTTCTTC.

The V and J genes are TRBV19 and TRBJ2-4, with 11 bases matching TRBD2. In germline, CDR1 is LNHDA, CDR2 SQIVND (reference sequence). There are 15 residues in the CDR3. The V and J ends lost 6 bases and 3 bases, in that order; junction bases with no gene match: 4. CDR3 bases: TGTGCCAGTAGAGATACTAGCGGGGGCAAAAACATTCAGTACTTC. Translation: CASRDTSGGKNIQYF.

The chain uses TRBV24-1 and TRBJ1-5; D remains unclear. Trimming cost V 4 bases and J 4 bases, with 16 bases left between them. The CDR3 covers 16 residues. Germline values: CDR1 KGHDR, CDR2 SFDVKD. In DNA, the CDR3 is TGTGCCACCAGTGACCCAGAGGCCGGGTTTAATCAGCCCCAGCATTTT. The encoded protein is CATSDPEAGFNQPQHF.

This CDR3 is CASSKGQEYNEQFF. CDR3 in DNA: TGTGCCAGTAGTAAGGGACAGGAATACAATGAGCAGTTCTTC. V is TRBV19 and J is TRBJ2-1; 8 nucleotides agree with TRBD1. Germline V gives CDR1 LNHDA, CDR2 SQIVND (reference sequence). V was clipped by 4 bases and J by 4 bases; unmatched bases: 3. The CDR3 spans 14 residues.

The CDR3 DNA reads as TGTGCCAGCAGGTTAACTGGGACAGGGAGCTCCTACGAGCAGTACTTC. It is translated as CASRLTGTGSSYEQYF. The chain carries TRBV11-2 and TRBJ2-7; TRBD1 matches 9 bases. The germline CDR1 and CDR2 sequences are SGHAT and FQNNGV. This CDR3 is built from 16 residues. Losses at the gene ends were 6 bases for V and 0 bases for J; bases not matched to a gene: 9.

J is TRBJ1-2 and V is TRBV7-2; D unclear. This CDR3 is 12 amino acids long. Trimming pared 1 base from V and 8 bases from J, leaving 8 bases between. Per germline, CDR1 SGHTA and CDR2 FQGNSA. CDR3 region: CASSLDGRGYTF. The CDR3 nucleotides read TGTGCCAGCAGCTTAGATGGGAGAGGCTACACCTTC.

This rearrangement joins TRBV5-8 to TRBJ2-6; D unclear. V was pared by 1 base and J by 0 bases, with 5 bases between. The CDR3 covers 15 residues. Germline lookup yields CDR1 SGHTS and CDR2 YDEGEE. CDR3 residues: CASSLWGSGANVLTF. CDR3 sequence (DNA): TGTGCCAGCAGCTTGTGGGGCTCTGGGGCCAACGTCCTGACTTTC.